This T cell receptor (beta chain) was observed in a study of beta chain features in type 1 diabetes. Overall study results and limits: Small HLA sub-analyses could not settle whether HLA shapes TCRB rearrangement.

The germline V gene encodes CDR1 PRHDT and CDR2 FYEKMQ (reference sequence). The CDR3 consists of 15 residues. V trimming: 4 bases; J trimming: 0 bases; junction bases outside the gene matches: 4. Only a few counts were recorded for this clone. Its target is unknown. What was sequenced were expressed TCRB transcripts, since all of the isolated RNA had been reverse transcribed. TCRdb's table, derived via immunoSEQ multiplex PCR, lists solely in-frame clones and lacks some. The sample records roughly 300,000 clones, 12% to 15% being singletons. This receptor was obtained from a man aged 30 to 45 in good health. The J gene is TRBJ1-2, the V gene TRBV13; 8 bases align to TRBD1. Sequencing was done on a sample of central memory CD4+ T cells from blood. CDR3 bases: TGTGCCAGCAGCTCCTGGGACAGGCCTAACTATGGCTACACCTTC. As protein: CASSSWDRPNYGYTF.